Sequencing of this T cell receptor (beta chain) was carried out in a study of chemoradiotherapy in HPV16-positive cancers (dated by TCRdb to about 2022). Some background on the complete study: Candidate HPV-specific T-cell clones and common TCR motifs were defined through functional T-cell assays on cells from two HPV16-positive patients. The study asked whether T-cell immunity to the HPV oncoproteins E6 and E7 changes during chemoradiotherapy and whether this immunity affects survival. The candidate HPV-specific TCRs and motifs were then tracked in TCR repertoires from under 100 patients with HPV-related cancers.

Because repertoires were sampled repeatedly during chemoradiotherapy, clonal expansion in the tumor microenvironment could be followed. General study outcomes and caveats: In HPV16-positive patients, expansion of HPV-responsive T cells during chemoradiotherapy was found to be associated with improved recurrence-free survival. Expansion of candidate HPV-specific clones and E7-related TCR motifs was observed in the tumor microenvironment during treatment, whereas no such expansion was observed for non-HPV-specific T cells. Only two HPV16-positive patients were used to derive the functional definition of HPV-specific T cells, and the survival association was reported for HPV16-positive patients.

Taken from cysteine to phenylalanine, the CDR3 has 13 residues. Kept here is only the CDR3 DNA, which spans 39 bases and is read in frame from base 1. The germline V gene encodes CDR1 SGHTA and CDR2 FQGTGA. Relative to germline, V is 5 bases shorter and J is 5 bases shorter, with 9 bases between their ends. Notes on this clone: This receptor's antigen is unknown. Base qualities are not at hand, and no much larger clone is one base apart.

Receptor libraries were prepared by the immunoSEQ multiplex PCR assay. TCRdb re-hosts the immuneACCESS table, in-frame sequences only. Its copies lack some clones; in the studies checked, an unresolved V gene accounts for under half of them, and the cause for the rest is not known. The sample table records fewer than 15,000 clones; 60% to 80% of these occur just once. Of the sample, 8% to 9% falls within the top ten clones. The sample was gathered from a patient who underwent chemoradiotherapy. The receptor was isolated from a human donor with HPV-associated anogenital cancer. The rearranged chain carries TRBV7-3 and TRBJ2-2, with the D gene uncertain. The nucleotide sequence reads as follows: TGTGCCAGCAGCCTGGAGCGTACCGGGGAGCTGTTTTTT. It translates as CASSLERTGELFF.